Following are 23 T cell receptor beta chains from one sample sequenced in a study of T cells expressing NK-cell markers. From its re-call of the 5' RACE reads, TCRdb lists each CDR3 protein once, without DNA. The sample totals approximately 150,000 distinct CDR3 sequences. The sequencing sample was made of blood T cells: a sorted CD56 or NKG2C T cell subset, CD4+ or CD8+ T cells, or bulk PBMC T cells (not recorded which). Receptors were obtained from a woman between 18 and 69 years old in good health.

CDR3 protein: CASSERDGVDTIYF. This chain uses TRBV25-1 with TRBJ1-3; with no DNA, the TCRdb D assignment of TRBD1 cannot be verified. CDR3 length: 14 amino acids. CDR1 MGHDK and CDR2 SYGVNS come from the germline V gene.

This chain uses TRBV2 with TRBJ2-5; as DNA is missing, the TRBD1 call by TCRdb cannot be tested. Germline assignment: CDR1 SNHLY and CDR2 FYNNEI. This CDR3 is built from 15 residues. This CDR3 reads CASSEGTHAVETQYF.

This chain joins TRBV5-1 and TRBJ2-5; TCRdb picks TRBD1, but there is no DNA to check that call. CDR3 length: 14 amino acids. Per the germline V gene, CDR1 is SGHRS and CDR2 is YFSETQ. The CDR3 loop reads CASSPAGGPETQYF. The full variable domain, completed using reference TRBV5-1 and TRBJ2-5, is KAGVTQTPRYLIKTRGQQVTLSCSPISGHRSVSWYQQTPGQGLQFLFEYFSETQRNKGNFPGRFSGRQFSNSRSEMNVSTLELGDSALYLCASSPAGGPETQYFGPGTRLLVL.

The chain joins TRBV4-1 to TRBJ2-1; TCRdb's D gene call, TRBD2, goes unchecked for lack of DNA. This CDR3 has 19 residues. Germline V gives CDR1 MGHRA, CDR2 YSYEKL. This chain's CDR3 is CASSQEWNSGFDYSHEQFF.

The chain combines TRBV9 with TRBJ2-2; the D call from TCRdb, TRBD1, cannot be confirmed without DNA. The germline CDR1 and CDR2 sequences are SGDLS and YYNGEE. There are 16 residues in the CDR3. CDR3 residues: CASTSWGRPNTGELFF. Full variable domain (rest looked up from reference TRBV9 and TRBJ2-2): DSGVTQTPKHLITATGQRVTLRCSPRSGDLSVYWYQQSLDQGLQFLIQYYNGEERAKGNILERFSAQQFPDLHSELNLSSLELGDSALYFCASTSWGRPNTGELFFGEGSRLTVL.

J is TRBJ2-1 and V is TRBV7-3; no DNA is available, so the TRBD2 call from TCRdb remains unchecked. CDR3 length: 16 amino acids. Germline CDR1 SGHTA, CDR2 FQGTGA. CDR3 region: CASSIAGPSSYNEQFF.

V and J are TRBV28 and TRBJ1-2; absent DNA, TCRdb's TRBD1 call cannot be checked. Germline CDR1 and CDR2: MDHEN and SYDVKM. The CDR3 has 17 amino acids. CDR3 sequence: CASSLRGMGSTYYGYTF.

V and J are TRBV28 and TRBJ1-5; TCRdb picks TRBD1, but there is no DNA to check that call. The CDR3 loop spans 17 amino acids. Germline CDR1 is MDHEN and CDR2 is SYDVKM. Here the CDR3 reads CASTGGHLSYSNQPQHF.

The CDR3 sequence: CASSLASGGTLGEQFF. The chain links TRBV7-9 to TRBJ2-1; TCRdb indicates TRBD1, and absent DNA this call remains unverified. The CDR3 totals 16 residues. The V gene's germline CDR1 is SEHNR and CDR2 FQNEAQ (reference sequence).

CDR3 sequence: CATSTFAVGEQFF. This chain connects TRBV24-1 to TRBJ2-1. Germline V gene data show CDR1 as KGHDR and CDR2 as SFDVKD. This CDR3 spans 13 amino acids.

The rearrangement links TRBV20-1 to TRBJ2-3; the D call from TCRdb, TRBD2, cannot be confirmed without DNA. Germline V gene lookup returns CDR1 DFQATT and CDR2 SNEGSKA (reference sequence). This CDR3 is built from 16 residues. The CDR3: CSASRRGALNTDTQYF.

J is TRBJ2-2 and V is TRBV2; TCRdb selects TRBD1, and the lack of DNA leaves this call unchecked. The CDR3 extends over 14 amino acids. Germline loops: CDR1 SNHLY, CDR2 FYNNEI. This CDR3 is CASRGTGEIGELFF.

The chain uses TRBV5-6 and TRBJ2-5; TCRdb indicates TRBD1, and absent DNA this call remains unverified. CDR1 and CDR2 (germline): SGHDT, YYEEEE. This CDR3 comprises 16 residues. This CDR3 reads CASSSAWGQYQETQYF.

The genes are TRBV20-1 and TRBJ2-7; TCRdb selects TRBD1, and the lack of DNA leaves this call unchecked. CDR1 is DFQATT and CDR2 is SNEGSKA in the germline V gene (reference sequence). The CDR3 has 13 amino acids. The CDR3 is CSAPPRGLNEQYF.

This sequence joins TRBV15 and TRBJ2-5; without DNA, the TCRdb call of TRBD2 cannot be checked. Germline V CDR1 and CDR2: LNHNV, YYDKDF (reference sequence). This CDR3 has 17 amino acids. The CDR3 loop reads CATSRDKSGLAGETQYF.

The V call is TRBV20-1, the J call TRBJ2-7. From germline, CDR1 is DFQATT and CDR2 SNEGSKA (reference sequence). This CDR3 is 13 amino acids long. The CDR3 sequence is CSASWTIAYEQYF.

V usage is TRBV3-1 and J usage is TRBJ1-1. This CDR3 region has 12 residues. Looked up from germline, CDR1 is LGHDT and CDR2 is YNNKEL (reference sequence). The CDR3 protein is CASRNPNTEAFF.

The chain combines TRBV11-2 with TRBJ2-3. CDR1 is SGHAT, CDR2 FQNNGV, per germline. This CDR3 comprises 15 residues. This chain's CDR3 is CASSLGGGGLDTQYF.

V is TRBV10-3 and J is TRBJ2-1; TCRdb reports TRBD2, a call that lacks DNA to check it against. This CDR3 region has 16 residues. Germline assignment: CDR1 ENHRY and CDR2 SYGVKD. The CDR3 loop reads CAIQGVASGGAGEKFF.

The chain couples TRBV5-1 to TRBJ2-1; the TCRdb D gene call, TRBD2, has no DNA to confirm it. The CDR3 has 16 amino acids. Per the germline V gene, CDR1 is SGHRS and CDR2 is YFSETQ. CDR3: CASSLEPAGGLGEQFF.

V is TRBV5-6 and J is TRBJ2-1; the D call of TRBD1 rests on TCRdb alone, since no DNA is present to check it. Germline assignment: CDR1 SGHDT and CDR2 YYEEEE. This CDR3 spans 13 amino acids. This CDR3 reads CASSGDIGNEQFF.

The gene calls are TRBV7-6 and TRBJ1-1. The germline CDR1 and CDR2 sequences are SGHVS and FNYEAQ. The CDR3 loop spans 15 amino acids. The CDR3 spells CASSLENNMNTEAFF.

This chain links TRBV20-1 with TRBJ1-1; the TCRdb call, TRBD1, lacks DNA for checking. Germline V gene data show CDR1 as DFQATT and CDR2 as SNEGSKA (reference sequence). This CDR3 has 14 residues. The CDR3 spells CSAKTGVGITEAFF.